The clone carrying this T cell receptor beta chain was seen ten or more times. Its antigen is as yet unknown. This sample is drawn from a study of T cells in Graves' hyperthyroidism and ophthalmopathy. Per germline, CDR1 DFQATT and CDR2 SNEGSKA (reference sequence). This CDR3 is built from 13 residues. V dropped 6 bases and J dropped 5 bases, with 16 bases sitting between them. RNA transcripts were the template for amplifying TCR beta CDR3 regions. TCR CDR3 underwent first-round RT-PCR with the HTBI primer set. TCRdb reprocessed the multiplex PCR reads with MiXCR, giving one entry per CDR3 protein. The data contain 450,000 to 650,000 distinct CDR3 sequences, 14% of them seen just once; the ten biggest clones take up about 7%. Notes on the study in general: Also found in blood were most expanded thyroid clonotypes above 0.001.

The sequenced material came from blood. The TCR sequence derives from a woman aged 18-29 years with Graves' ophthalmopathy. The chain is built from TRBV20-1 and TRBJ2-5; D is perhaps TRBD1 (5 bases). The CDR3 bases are TGCAGTGCAACAAAAGGGGCGCGTGAGACCCAGTACTTC. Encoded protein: CSATKGARETQYF.